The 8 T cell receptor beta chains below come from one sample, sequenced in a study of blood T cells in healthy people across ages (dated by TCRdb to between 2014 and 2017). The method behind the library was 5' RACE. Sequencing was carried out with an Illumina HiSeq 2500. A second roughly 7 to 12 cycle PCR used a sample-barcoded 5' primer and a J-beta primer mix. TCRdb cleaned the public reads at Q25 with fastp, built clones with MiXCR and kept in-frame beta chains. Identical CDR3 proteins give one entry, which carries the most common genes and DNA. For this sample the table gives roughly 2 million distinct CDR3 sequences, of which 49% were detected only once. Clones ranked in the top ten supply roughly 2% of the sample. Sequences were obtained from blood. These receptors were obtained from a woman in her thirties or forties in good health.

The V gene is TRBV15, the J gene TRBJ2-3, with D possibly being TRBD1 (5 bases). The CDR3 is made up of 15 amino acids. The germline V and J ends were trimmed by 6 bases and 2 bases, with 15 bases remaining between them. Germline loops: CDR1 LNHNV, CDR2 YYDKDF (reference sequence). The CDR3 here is CATRGDSINTDTQYF. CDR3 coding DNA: TGTGCCACCAGAGGCGACAGTATAAACACAGATACGCAGTATTTT.

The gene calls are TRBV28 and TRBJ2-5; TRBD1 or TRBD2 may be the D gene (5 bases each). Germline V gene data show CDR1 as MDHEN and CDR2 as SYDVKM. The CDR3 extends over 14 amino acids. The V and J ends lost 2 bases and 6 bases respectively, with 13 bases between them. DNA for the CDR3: TGTGCCAGCAGTTTAGCTGCAGGGAGTAAGACCCAGTACTTC. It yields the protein CASSLAAGSKTQYF.

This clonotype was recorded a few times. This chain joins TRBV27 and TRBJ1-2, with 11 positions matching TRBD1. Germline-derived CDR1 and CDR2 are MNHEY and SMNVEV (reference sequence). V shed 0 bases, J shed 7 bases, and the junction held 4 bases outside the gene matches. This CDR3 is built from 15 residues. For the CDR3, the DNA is TGTGCCAGCAGTTTATCCGGACAGGGGGCCGGTGGCTACACCTTC. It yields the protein CASSLSGQGAGGYTF.

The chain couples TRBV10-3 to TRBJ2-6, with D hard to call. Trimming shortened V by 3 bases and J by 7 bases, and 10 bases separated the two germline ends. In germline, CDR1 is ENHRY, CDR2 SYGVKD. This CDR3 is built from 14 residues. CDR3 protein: CAISDSSLANVLTF. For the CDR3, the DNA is TGTGCCATCAGTGACTCCTCGTTAGCCAACGTCCTGACTTTC.

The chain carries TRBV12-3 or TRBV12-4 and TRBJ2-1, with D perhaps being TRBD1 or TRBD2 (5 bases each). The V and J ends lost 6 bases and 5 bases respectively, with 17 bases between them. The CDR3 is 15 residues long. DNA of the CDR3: TGTGCCAGCAGCCCAACTCGGGACGTCAACAATGAGCAGTTCTTC. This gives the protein CASSPTRDVNNEQFF.

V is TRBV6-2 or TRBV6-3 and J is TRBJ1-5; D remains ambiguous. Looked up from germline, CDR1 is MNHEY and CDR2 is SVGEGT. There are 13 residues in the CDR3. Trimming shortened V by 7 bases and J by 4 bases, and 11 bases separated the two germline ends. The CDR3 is CASTSARNQPQHF. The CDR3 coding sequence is TGTGCCAGCACCTCAGCCAGAAATCAGCCCCAGCATTTT.

CDR3 amino acids: CASSVGGGALLINEQFF. CDR3 bases: TGTGCCAGCAGCGTAGGGGGGGGAGCCCTACTCATCAATGAGCAGTTCTTC. This rearrangement joins TRBV9 to TRBJ2-1; TRBD2 aligns across 7 bases. From germline, CDR1 is SGDLS and CDR2 YYNGEE. The V and J ends lost 0 bases and 6 bases, in that order; junction bases with no gene match: 12. The CDR3 runs 17 residues.

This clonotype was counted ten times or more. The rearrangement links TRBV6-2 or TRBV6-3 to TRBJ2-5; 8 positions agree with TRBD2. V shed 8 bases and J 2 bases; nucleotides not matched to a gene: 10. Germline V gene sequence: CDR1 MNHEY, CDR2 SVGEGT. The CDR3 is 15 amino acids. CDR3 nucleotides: TGTGCCAGCGCCTCGGGAGTAGCGGGGCAAGAGACCCAGTACTTC. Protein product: CASASGVAGQETQYF.